This T cell receptor beta chain was recovered during a study of T cell repertoires in cytomegalovirus infection. Looking at the study overall: Alongside well-studied HLA-B-restricted CMV epitopes, recently identified HLA-C-restricted CMV epitopes were also used. Public TCR beta signatures indicated both CMV infection and matching HLA type. General observations from the study: Public TCR beta family frequency separated CMV-and-HLA carriers, including in an independent cohort. Dominant in the ex vivo response were TCR beta clonotypes restricted by HLA-C and specific for CMV.

The CDR3 has 13 amino acids. Trimming shortened V by 8 bases and J by 0 bases, and 9 bases separated the two germline ends. Germline V gives CDR1 MNHEY, CDR2 SVGEGT. A single record per CDR3 protein comes from TCRdb applying MiXCR to the reads. This table has around 430,000 distinct CDR3 sequences, approximately 42% appearing once. This clonotype was recorded a few times. Its target is not known. The TCR was taken from a human donor in good health (CMV status not recorded). Some clones in this sample may be carry-over from other donors' samples. The genes are TRBV6-2 or TRBV6-3 and TRBJ2-3; unclear D gene. Source: cultured PBMCs, taken from culture after CMV antigen stimulation. The CDR3 bases are TGTGCCAGCTCGGGTGCTAGCACAGATACGCAGTATTTT. Translated, it gives CASSGASTDTQYF.